The 25 T cell receptor beta chains presented below share a single source sample, sequenced in a study of identical twins. TCRdb reanalysed the 5' RACE reads using MiXCR and keeps one entry per CDR3 protein. The sample includes around 510,000 distinct CDR3 sequences, roughly 13% seen only once; the top ten take approximately 0.9%. This sample also belongs to another study, concerning yellow fever vaccine responses in identical twins.

The sequencing sample was made of CD4+ T cells sorted from blood. Receptors originate from a woman in her late teens or twenties in good health.

The chain uses TRBV12-3 or TRBV12-4 and TRBJ2-4; 13 nucleotides agree with TRBD2. Unmatched junction bases numbered 5, after V lost 4 bases and J lost 2 bases. The CDR3 contains 17 residues. The CDR3 spells CASSSRTSGRPKNIQYF. In DNA, the CDR3 is TGTGCCAGCAGTTCCCGGACTAGCGGGAGACCCAAAAACATTCAGTACTTC.

The genes are TRBV7-3 and TRBJ2-3; TRBD1 aligns across 9 bases. V was pared by 4 bases and J by 3 bases, with 5 bases of the junction left unmatched. The CDR3 has 15 amino acids. Germline lookup yields CDR1 SGHTA and CDR2 FQGTGA. The CDR3 loop is CASSSRDRETDTQYF. The CDR3 nucleotides read TGTGCCAGCAGCTCCCGGGACAGGGAGACAGATACGCAGTATTTT.

This clonotype was recorded a few times. This rearrangement joins TRBV2 to TRBJ1-1; D unresolved. Trimming removed 3 bases at V and 0 bases at J, with 8 bases between. Germline V gene data show CDR1 as SNHLY and CDR2 as FYNNEI. The length of the CDR3 is 14 residues. This CDR3 reads CASSERSLNTEAFF. CDR3 coding DNA: TGTGCCAGCAGTGAGCGCAGCTTGAACACTGAAGCTTTCTTT.

The sample holds many counts of this clonotype. The chain has TRBV2 and TRBJ2-7; the D gene is possibly TRBD1 (6 bases). Per the germline V gene, CDR1 is SNHLY and CDR2 is FYNNEI. The V gene lost 0 bases and the J gene lost 4 bases, with 7 bases spanning the gap. This CDR3 has 13 residues. CDR3 loop: CASSEAGAYEQYF. Here the CDR3 DNA reads TGTGCCAGCAGTGAAGCGGGGGCATACGAGCAGTACTTC.

This clonotype was seen ten or more times. J is TRBJ2-5 and V is TRBV5-1, with a possible D match to TRBD1 (6 bases). CDR1 is SGHRS, CDR2 YFSETQ, per germline. The CDR3 extends over 15 amino acids. Trimming removed 4 bases from V and 2 bases from J, with 15 bases in between. In nucleotides, the CDR3 is TGCGCCAGCAGCATTGGACAGATAAAGCAAGAGACCCAGTACTTC. Translating gives CASSIGQIKQETQYF. The full variable domain, its missing parts supplied by reference TRBV5-1 and TRBJ2-5, is KAGVTQTPRYLIKTRGQQVTLSCSPISGHRSVSWYQQTPGQGLQFLFEYFSETQRNKGNFPGRFSGRQFSNSRSEMNVSTLELGDSALYLCASSIGQIKQETQYFGPGTRLLVL.

The chain links TRBV14 to TRBJ2-7; D call uncertain. V lost 4 bases to trimming and J lost 7 bases, with 14 bases between them. Germline values: CDR1 SGHDN, CDR2 FVKESK. This CDR3 comprises 13 residues. CDR3 coding DNA: TGTGCCAGCAGCCCTCGGACGGCAGAAGAGCAGTACTTC. Its translation is CASSPRTAEEQYF.

This clonotype showed up just a few times. The chain joins TRBV5-1 to TRBJ2-1; 14 nucleotides match TRBD2. CDR1 is SGHRS and CDR2 is YFSETQ in the germline V gene. Losses at the gene ends were 3 bases for V and 13 bases for J; bases not matched to a gene: 9. This CDR3 is built from 15 residues. CDR3 nucleotides: TGCGCCAGCAGCTCGACTAGCGGGGGGGCAAATTATCAGTTCTTC. Its translation: CASSSTSGGANYQFF.

The chain joins TRBV6-6 to TRBJ1-2; D gene unclear. The length of the CDR3 is 13 residues. V lost 4 bases and J 2 bases, leaving 8 bases between the germline ends. Germline V gives CDR1 MNHNY, CDR2 SVGAGI (reference sequence). This chain's CDR3 is CASSLTENYGYTF. The CDR3 DNA sequence: TGTGCCAGCAGTTTAACGGAGAACTATGGCTACACCTTC.

In this sample, this clonotype turned up many times. CDR3 sequence reads: CASSFPGTSGMNGELFF. The CDR3, as DNA: TGTGCCAGCAGTTTCCCTGGGACTAGCGGGATGAACGGGGAGCTGTTTTTT. This rearrangement joins TRBV12-3 or TRBV12-4 to TRBJ2-2; 13 bases are a match to TRBD2. V lost 3 bases and J lost 7; bases outside the gene matches: 8. The CDR3 length is 17 residues.

This chain links TRBV4-2 with TRBJ2-5; D is possibly TRBD2 (6 bases). V dropped 6 bases and J dropped 5 bases, with 19 bases sitting between them. Germline V CDR1 and CDR2: LGHNA, YNFKEQ. The CDR3 sequence is 15 residues long. CDR3 sequence: CASSPGGSGGETQYF. The CDR3 DNA follows: TGTGCCAGCAGTCCCGGGGGTAGCGGAGGGGAGACCCAGTACTTC.

This clonotype was counted at least ten times. The chain links TRBV5-1 to TRBJ2-2; unclear D gene. The V end lost 4 bases, the J end lost 2 bases, and 12 bases lay between the germline ends. The CDR3 is 15 residues long. Germline assignment: CDR1 SGHRS and CDR2 YFSETQ. The CDR3 DNA reads as TGCGCCAGCAGCGGAGATACCTTAAACACCGGGGAGCTGTTTTTT. It specifies CASSGDTLNTGELFF.

This clonotype was found many times. The rearrangement uses TRBV9 and TRBJ2-1; TRBD1 or TRBD2 may be the D gene (5 bases each). CDR1 and CDR2 from the germline V gene are SGDLS and YYNGEE. The CDR3 is 14 amino acids. V gave up 0 bases and J gave up 5 bases, with 9 bases separating them. The CDR3 reads CASSVDGANNEQFF. The CDR3 nucleotides are TGTGCCAGCAGCGTAGACGGGGCAAACAATGAGCAGTTCTTC.

This clonotype has a handful of counts. The chain uses TRBV28 and TRBJ2-1; 12 nucleotides match TRBD1. This CDR3 has 16 residues. Germline loops: CDR1 MDHEN, CDR2 SYDVKM. After removal of 6 bases from V and 4 bases from J, the junction contained 7 bases not matched to a gene. The CDR3, as DNA: TGTGCCAGCAGGGGACAGGGGGCGTTCGGGTACAATGAGCAGTTCTTC. Protein sequence: CASRGQGAFGYNEQFF.

This clonotype was observed a handful of times. The J gene is TRBJ2-1, the V gene TRBV7-9, with TRBD1 matching over 10 bases. V trimming: 6 bases; J trimming: 13 bases; junction bases outside the gene matches: 15. This CDR3 is 15 amino acids long. Germline-derived CDR1 and CDR2 are SEHNR and FQNEAQ (reference sequence). CDR3 residues: CASRLIGTGAGAQFF. The CDR3 DNA sequence: TGTGCCAGCAGATTAATCGGGACAGGGGCCGGGGCCCAGTTCTTC.

This clonotype was seen only a few times. This chain links TRBV24-1 with TRBJ2-1; D perhaps matches TRBD1 (6 bases). Trimming cost V 9 bases and J 8 bases, with 22 bases left between them. The length of the CDR3 is 15 residues. Germline CDR1 KGHDR, CDR2 SFDVKD. CDR3 sequence (DNA): TGTGCCACCGCGAAAACAGGGCCCCTTAGGGATGAGCAGTTCTTC. This sequence encodes CATAKTGPLRDEQFF.

The rearrangement uses TRBV7-3 and TRBJ2-1; D perhaps matches TRBD2 (7 bases). The germline V gene has CDR1 SGHTA and CDR2 FQGTGA. The V gene lost 2 bases and the J gene lost 2 bases, with 13 bases spanning the gap. The CDR3 loop spans 16 amino acids. CDR3 DNA: TGTGCCAGCAGCTTAGGTGGGGGGGCCCCCTACAATGAGCAGTTCTTC. Its protein product is CASSLGGGAPYNEQFF.

The gene calls are TRBV4-3 and TRBJ2-7; TRBD2 aligns across 7 bases. Trimming took 1 base from V and 2 from J; bases not matched to a gene: 5. The CDR3 is made up of 15 amino acids. Germline values: CDR1 LGHNA, CDR2 YSLEER. CDR3 residues: CASSQAAGATYEQYF. The CDR3 nucleotides read TGCGCCAGCAGCCAAGCGGCGGGAGCGACCTACGAGCAGTACTTC.

This chain connects TRBV20-1 to TRBJ2-3; TRBD1 matches 8 bases. The germline V gene encodes CDR1 DFQATT and CDR2 SNEGSKA (reference sequence). V trimming: 0 bases; J trimming: 2 bases; junction bases outside the gene matches: 10. The CDR3 spans 17 residues. As DNA, the CDR3 is TGCAGTGCTAGAGATCCATCCCGGGACAGGCACACAGATACGCAGTATTTT. Amino acid sequence: CSARDPSRDRHTDTQYF.

V usage is TRBV6-1 and J usage is TRBJ2-3; TRBD2 matches at 11 bases. Germline CDR1 is MNHNS and CDR2 is SASEGT. The CDR3 loop spans 16 amino acids. J gave up 4 bases and V 5 bases, and 8 bases lay outside the gene matches. In DNA form, the CDR3 reads TGTGCCAGCAGTACATATAGCGGGGGGGCCGCAGATACGCAGTATTTT. This translates into CASSTYSGGAADTQYF.

The chain employs TRBV20-1 and TRBJ2-3, with D hard to call. The CDR3 totals 11 residues. Germline V gene data show CDR1 as DFQATT and CDR2 as SNEGSKA (reference sequence). Trimming pared 5 bases from V and 3 bases from J, leaving 6 bases between. The CDR3 bases are TGCAGTGCTCTAAGTACAGATACGCAGTATTTT. Amino acids: CSALSTDTQYF.

The chain links TRBV6-2 or TRBV6-3 to TRBJ1-1, with TRBD1 matching 7 bases. The germline gives CDR1 MNHEY, CDR2 SVGEGT. V lost 5 bases, J lost 4 bases, and 7 bases stayed unmatched. The CDR3 spans 14 residues. The CDR3 DNA is TGTGCCAGCAGTAAAACAGGGGAGGGCACTGAAGCTTTCTTT. Translating gives CASSKTGEGTEAFF.

For this clonotype: The junction and the germline gene differ at one end; a read error may be behind it. This chain uses TRBV12-3 or TRBV12-4 with TRBJ2-5, with TRBD2 as a possible D gene (7 bases). The CDR3 is 17 amino acids. The DNA of the CDR3 is TGTGCCAGCTGTTTAGTCTCGGGGAGGGGGATTCGAGAGACCCAGTACTTC. Residues: CASCLVSGRGIRETQYF.

The rearrangement joins TRBV19 to TRBJ1-1, with D unresolved. The germline V gene encodes CDR1 LNHDA and CDR2 SQIVND (reference sequence). V was pared by 7 bases and J by 1 base, with 13 bases between. This CDR3 is 14 amino acids long. This chain's CDR3 is CASTYQFWNTEAFF. The CDR3 region has the DNA TGTGCCAGTACCTATCAGTTTTGGAACACTGAAGCTTTCTTT.

In its sample, this clonotype was seen a few times. The chain links TRBV20-1 to TRBJ2-4, with D perhaps TRBD2 (5 bases). CDR3 length: 15 amino acids. Germline V gene data show CDR1 as DFQATT and CDR2 as SNEGSKA (reference sequence). V lost 3 bases and J lost 0, with 12 bases in between. The DNA of the CDR3 is TGCAGTGCTAGGTTGGAGCGGTTAGCCAAAAACATTCAGTACTTC. Residues: CSARLERLAKNIQYF.

This chain connects TRBV7-9 to TRBJ2-7; D remains ambiguous. Germline assignment: CDR1 SEHNR and CDR2 FQNEAQ (reference sequence). V dropped 5 bases and J dropped 0 bases, with 11 bases sitting between them. This CDR3 is 14 amino acids long. CDR3: CASSPRMASYEQYF. CDR3 DNA: TGTGCCAGCAGCCCGCGGATGGCCTCCTACGAGCAGTACTTC.